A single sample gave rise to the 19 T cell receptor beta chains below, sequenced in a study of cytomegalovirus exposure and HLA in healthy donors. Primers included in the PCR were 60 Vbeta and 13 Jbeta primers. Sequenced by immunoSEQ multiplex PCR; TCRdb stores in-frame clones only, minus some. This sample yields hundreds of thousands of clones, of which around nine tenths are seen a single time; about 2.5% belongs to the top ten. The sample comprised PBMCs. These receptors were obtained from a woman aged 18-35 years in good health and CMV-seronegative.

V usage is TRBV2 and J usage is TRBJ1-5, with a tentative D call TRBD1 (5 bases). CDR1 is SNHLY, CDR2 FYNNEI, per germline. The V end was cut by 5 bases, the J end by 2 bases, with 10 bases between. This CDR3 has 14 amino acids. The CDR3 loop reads CASSRQTGNQPQHF. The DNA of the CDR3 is TGTGCCAGCAGTAGACAGACCGGCAATCAGCCCCAGCATTTT.

The CDR3 spells CASSLVGLREQFF. The CDR3 DNA reads as TGTGCCAGTTCACTAGTGGGCCTGCGGGAGCAGTTCTTC. The chain carries TRBV19 and TRBJ2-1; D possibly corresponds to TRBD2 (5 bases). This CDR3 spans 13 amino acids. CDR1 LNHDA and CDR2 SQIVND come from the germline V gene (reference sequence). Deletions cut 8 bases from V and 10 bases from J, with 18 bases between.

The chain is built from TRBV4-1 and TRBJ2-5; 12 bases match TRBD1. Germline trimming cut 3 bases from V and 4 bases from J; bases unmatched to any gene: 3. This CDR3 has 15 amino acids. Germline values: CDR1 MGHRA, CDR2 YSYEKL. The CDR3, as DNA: TGCGCCAGCAGCCACTCGGGACAGGGGGCAGAGACCCAGTACTTC. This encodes CASSHSGQGAETQYF.

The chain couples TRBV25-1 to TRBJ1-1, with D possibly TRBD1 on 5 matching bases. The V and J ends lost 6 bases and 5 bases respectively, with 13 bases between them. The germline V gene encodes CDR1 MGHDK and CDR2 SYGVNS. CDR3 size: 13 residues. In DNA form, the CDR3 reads TGTGCCAGCAGCCCGGGGCGGGAAACTGAAGCTTTCTTT. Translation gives CASSPGRETEAFF. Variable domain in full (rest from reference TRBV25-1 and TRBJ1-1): EADIYQTPRYLVIGTGKKITLECSQTMGHDKMYWYQQDPGMELHLIHYSYGVNSTEKGDLSSESTVSRIRTEHFPLTLESARPSHTSQYLCASSPGRETEAFFGQGTRLTVV.

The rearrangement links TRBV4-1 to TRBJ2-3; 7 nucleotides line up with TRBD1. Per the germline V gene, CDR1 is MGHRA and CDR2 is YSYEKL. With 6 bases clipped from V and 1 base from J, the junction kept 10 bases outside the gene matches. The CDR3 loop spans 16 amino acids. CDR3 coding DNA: TGCGCCAGCAGTCAACAGGGGCGTATCGGCACAGATACGCAGTATTTT. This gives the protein CASSQQGRIGTDTQYF.

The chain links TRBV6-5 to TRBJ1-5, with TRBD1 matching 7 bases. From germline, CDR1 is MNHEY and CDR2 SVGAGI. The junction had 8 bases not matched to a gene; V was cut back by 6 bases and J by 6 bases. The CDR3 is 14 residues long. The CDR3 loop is CASRATGEVQPQHF. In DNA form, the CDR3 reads TGTGCCAGCAGAGCCACAGGGGAGGTTCAGCCCCAGCATTTT.

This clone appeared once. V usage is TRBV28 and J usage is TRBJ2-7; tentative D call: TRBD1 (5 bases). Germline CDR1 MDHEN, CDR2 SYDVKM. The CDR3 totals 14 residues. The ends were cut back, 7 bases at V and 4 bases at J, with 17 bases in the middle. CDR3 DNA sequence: TGTGCCAGCAACCCGGCAGGGTCCTCATACGAGCAGTACTTC. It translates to CASNPAGSSYEQYF.

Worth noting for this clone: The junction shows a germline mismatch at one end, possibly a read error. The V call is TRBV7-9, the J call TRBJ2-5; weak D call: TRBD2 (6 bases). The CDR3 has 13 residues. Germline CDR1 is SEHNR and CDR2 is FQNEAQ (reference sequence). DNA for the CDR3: TGTTCCAGCAGTTCCGGGACTCGAGAGACCCAGTACTTC. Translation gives CSSSSGTRETQYF. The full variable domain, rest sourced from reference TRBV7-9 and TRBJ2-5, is DTGVSQNPRHKITKRGQNVTFRCDPISEHNRLYWYRQTLGQGPEFLTYFQNEAQLEKSRLLSDRFSAERPKGSFSTLEIQRTEQGDSAMYLCSSSSGTRETQYFGPGTRLLVL.

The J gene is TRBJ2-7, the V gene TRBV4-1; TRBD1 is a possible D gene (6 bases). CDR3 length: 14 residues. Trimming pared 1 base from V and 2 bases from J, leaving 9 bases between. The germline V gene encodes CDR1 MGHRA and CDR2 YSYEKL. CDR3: CASSQGTGTYEQYF. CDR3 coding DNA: TGCGCCAGCAGCCAAGGAACAGGGACCTACGAGCAGTACTTC.

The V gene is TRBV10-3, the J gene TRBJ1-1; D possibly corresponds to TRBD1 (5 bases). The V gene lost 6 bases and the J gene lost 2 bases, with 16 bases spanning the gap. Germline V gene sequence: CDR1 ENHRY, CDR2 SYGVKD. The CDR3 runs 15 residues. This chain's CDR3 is CAISFSRGDNTEAFF. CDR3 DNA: TGTGCCATCAGCTTCTCTCGGGGGGACAACACTGAAGCTTTCTTT.

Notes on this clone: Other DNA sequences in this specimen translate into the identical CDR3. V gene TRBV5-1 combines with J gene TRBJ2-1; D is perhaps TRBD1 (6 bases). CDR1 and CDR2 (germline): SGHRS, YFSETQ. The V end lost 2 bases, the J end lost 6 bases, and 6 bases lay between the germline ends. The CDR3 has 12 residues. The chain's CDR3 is CASSLQGNEQFF. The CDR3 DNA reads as TGCGCCAGCAGCTTACAGGGCAATGAGCAGTTCTTC.

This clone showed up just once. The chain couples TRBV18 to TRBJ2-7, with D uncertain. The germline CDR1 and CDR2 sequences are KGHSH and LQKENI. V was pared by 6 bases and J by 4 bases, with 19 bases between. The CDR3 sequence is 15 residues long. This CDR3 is CASSTGGGSLYEQYF. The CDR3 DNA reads TGTGCCAGCTCGACGGGTGGTGGCAGCCTTTACGAGCAGTACTTC.

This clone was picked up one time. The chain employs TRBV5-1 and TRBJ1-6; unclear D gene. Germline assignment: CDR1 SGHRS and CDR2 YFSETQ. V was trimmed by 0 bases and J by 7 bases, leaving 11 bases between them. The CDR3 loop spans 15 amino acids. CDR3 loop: CASSLAPELNSPLHF. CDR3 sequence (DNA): TGCGCCAGCAGCTTGGCCCCGGAGCTAAATTCACCCCTCCACTTT.

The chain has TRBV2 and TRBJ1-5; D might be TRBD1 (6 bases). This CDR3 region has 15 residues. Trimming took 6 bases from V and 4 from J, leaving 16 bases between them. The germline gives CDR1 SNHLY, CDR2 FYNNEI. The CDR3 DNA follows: TGTGCCAGCAGGAAGATCGGGACACAGAATCAGCCCCAGCATTTT. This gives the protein CASRKIGTQNQPQHF.

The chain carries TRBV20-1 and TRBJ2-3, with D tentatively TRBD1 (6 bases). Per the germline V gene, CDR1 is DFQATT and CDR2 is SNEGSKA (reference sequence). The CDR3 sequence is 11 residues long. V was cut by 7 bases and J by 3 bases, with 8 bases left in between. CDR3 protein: CSGQVTDTQYF. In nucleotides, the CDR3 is TGCAGTGGACAGGTGACAGATACGCAGTATTTT.

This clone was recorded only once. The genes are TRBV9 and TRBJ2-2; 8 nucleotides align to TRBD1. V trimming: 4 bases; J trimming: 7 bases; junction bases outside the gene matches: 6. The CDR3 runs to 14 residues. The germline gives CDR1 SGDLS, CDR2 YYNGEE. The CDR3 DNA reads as TGTGCCAGCAGCTCCCGACAGGGGATCGGGGAGCTGTTTTTT. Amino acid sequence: CASSSRQGIGELFF.

CDR3 sequence reads: CASSLWDRIPIYGYTF. DNA for the CDR3: TGTGCCAGCAGCTTGTGGGACAGAATACCCATCTATGGCTACACCTTC. This chain joins TRBV5-4 and TRBJ1-2, with 7 bases identical to TRBD1. This CDR3 is built from 16 residues. V gave up 1 base and J gave up 4 bases; unmatched junction bases: 10. CDR1 is SGHNT and CDR2 is YYREEE in the germline V gene (reference sequence).

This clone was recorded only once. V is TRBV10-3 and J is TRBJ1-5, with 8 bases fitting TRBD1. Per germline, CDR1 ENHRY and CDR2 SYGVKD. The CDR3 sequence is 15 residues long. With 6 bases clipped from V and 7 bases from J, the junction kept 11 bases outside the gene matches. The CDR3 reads CAISAGTGGPQPQHF. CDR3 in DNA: TGTGCCATCAGCGCCGGAACAGGGGGGCCACAGCCCCAGCATTTT.

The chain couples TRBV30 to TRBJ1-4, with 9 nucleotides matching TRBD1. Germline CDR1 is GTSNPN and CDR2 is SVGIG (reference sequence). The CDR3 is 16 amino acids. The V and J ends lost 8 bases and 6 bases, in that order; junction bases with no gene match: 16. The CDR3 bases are TGTGCCGGCCGGGACAGGGCCCTACAAAACTATGAAAAACTGTTTTTT. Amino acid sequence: CAGRDRALQNYEKLFF.